This TCR beta chain emerged from a study of brain T cells in children with intractable seizures. Study outcomes and limitations: Pre-surgery blood may have been undersampled, hiding some clones.

The time point was: blood from clinic visit 5 months post-surgery; TSC patient then seizure free. Only cases whose brain tissue showed the highest T cell transcript signatures were sequenced. CDR3 length equals 15 residues. In germline, CDR1 is LGHDT, CDR2 YNNKEL (reference sequence). V dropped 4 bases and J dropped 7 bases, with 17 bases sitting between them. As for this clone: Its target is not known.

Some clones are missing from TCRdb's copy, which holds only in-frame ones; the method was immunoSEQ multiplex PCR. This sample yields hundreds of thousands of clones, of which 93% are seen a single time; 5.5% to 6% belongs to the top ten. The input for sequencing was peripheral blood, taken less than 6 months after surgery. The rearrangement joins TRBV3-1 (or the pseudogene TRBV3-2) to TRBJ2-1; no firm D call. The receptor was isolated from a boy younger than two with tuberous sclerosis and intractable seizures. The CDR3 region is CASSPPGPLSNEQFF. The CDR3 bases are TGTGCCAGCAGCCCTCCGGGTCCCCTATCTAATGAGCAGTTCTTC.